This is a list of T cell receptor beta chains from one sample in a study of blood T cells in healthy people across ages. MiXCR was run by TCRdb on the 5' RACE reads, yielding one entry per CDR3 protein. The sample records about 730,000 distinct CDR3 sequences, more than 40% being singletons. Sequencing used blood. The receptor source for this set is a woman in her sixties in good health. CDR3s include the opening cysteine and the closing phenylalanine or tryptophan. The D gene is left open where the match is weak. A row's size may be missing; if present it is once, few, many or a size class.

j_call d_call v_call clone_size cdr3_aa cdr3_nt
TRBJ2-1 NA TRBV29-1 many CSTTGTEVGFDEQFF TGCAGCACCACCGGGACGGAGGTGGGATTCGATGAGCAGTTCTTC
TRBJ2-1 NA TRBV5-1 few CASNEGYNEQFF TGCGCCAGCAACGAGGGCTACAATGAGCAGTTCTTC
TRBJ1-1 NA TRBV29-1 NA CSVPWGTTEAFF TGCAGCGTGCCGTGGGGGACAACTGAAGCTTTCTTT
TRBJ2-7 NA TRBV7-2 NA CASSGSGTRRYEQYF TGTGCCAGCAGCGGTTCCGGGACACGAAGATACGAGCAGTACTTC
TRBJ2-5 TRBD1 TRBV11-1 NA CASSSPSLQTGVGEQYF TGTGCCAGCAGCTCTCCCTCCCTTCAGACAGGGGTAGGTGAGCAGTACTTC
TRBJ2-5 TRBD2 TRBV12-3/TRBV12-4 NA CASSPPGLAETQYF TGTGCCAGCAGCCCACCGGGACTAGCGGAGACCCAGTACTTC
TRBJ2-7 NA TRBV2 few CASFRLGYEQYF TGTGCCAGTTTTCGGTTGGGATACGAGCAGTACTTC
TRBJ2-5 NA TRBV7-3 few CASSFTREETQYF TGTGCCAGCAGCTTTACCAGGGAAGAGACCCAGTACTTC
TRBJ2-3 TRBD1 TRBV7-2 NA CASSLGTKDRIADTQYF TGTGCCAGCAGCTTGGGCACTAAGGACAGGATTGCAGATACGCAGTATTTT
TRBJ2-7 TRBD2 TRBV4-2 few CASSPQRAGTSGRAGYEQYF TGTGCCAGCAGCCCACAGCGCGCGGGGACTAGCGGGAGGGCCGGATACGAGCAGTACTTC
TRBJ2-1 TRBD2 TRBV6-5 NA CASSFMSGGRSDEQFF TGTGCCAGCAGTTTCATGAGCGGGGGTAGGTCGGATGAGCAGTTCTTC
TRBJ2-3 TRBD2 TRBV9 NA CASSVSSGGSQDTQYF TGTGCCAGCAGCGTATCTAGCGGGGGTTCGCAAGATACGCAGTATTTT
TRBJ1-6 NA TRBV25-1 few CASRWGADNSPLHF TGTGCCAGCAGGTGGGGGGCGGATAATTCACCCCTCCACTTT
TRBJ2-5 NA TRBV5-1 NA CASSLGGSSPNQETQYF TGCGCCAGCAGCTTGGGAGGTAGCTCCCCTAATCAGGAGACCCAGTACTTC
TRBJ2-6 NA TRBV7-2 NA CASSLEWGAGANVLTF TGTGCCAGCAGCTTAGAGTGGGGGGCCGGGGCCAACGTCCTGACTTTC
TRBJ1-2 NA TRBV6-2/TRBV6-3 NA CASLELKGTLGGYTF TGTGCCAGCTTAGAGTTAAAGGGCACACTAGGAGGCTACACCTTC
TRBJ2-1 NA TRBV11-2 few CASSLDRTVGEQFF TGTGCCAGCAGCTTAGATCGGACAGTGGGTGAGCAGTTCTTC
TRBJ2-7 NA TRBV12-5 few CASGLWVEQYF TGTGCTAGTGGTTTGTGGGTCGAGCAGTACTTC
TRBJ2-1 NA TRBV24-1 few CATSGRGSSYNEQFF TGTGCCACCAGTGGAAGGGGCAGCTCCTACAATGAGCAGTTCTTC
TRBJ2-5 TRBD2 TRBV5-1 few CASSLTSGEPSRREYF TGCGCCAGCAGCTTGACTAGCGGGGAGCCCTCAAGAAGGGAGTACTTC
TRBJ2-3 NA TRBV5-5 few CASRILGPDTQYF TGTGCCAGCAGGATACTAGGACCTGATACGCAGTATTTT
TRBJ2-1 TRBD2 TRBV10-3 NA CAIKRDVVNEQFF TGTGCCATCAAGCGGGATGTGGTCAATGAGCAGTTCTTC
TRBJ2-2 NA TRBV4-2 once CASSRAGTSELFF TGTGCCAGCAGCCGCGCAGGGACTTCAGAGCTGTTTTTT
TRBJ2-5 NA TRBV6-2/TRBV6-3 NA CATRTAVETQYF TGTGCCACCAGGACCGCGGTCGAGACCCAGTACTTC
TRBJ1-1 NA TRBV20-1 NA CSARVTMTNTEAFF TGCAGTGCTAGGGTTACAATGACGAACACTGAAGCTTTCTTT
TRBJ2-1 TRBD2 TRBV20-1 few CSARDPSGSHNEQFF TGCAGTGCTAGAGATCCTAGCGGGAGCCACAATGAGCAGTTCTTC